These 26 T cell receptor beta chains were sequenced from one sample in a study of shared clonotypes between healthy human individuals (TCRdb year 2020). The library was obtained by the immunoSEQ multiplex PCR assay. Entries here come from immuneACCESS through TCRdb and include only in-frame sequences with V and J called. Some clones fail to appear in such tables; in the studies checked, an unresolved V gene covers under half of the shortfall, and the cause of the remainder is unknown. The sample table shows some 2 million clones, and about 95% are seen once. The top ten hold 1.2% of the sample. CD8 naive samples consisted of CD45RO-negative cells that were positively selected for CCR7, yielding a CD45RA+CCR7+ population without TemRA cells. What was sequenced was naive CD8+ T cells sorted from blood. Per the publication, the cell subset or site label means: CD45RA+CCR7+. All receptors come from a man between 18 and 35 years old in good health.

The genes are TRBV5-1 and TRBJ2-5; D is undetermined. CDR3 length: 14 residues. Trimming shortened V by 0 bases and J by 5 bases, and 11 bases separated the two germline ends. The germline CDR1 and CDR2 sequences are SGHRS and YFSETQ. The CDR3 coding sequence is TGCGCCAGCAGCTTGGCGGTGGGCTGGGAGACCCAGTACTTC. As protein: CASSLAVGWETQYF.

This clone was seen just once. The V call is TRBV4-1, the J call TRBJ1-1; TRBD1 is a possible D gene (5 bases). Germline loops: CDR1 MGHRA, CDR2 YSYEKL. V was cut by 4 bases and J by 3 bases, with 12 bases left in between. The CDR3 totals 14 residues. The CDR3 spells CASSPLQGHTEAFF. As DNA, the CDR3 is TGCGCCAGCAGCCCACTTCAGGGACACACTGAAGCTTTCTTT.

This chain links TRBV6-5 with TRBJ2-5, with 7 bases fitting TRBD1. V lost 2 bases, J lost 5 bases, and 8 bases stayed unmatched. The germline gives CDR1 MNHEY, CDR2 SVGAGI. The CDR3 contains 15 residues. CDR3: CASSYRTGVGETQYF. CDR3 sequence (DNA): TGTGCCAGCAGTTACCGGACAGGAGTGGGGGAGACCCAGTACTTC.

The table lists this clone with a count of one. This CDR3 is CASSLEGYQETQYF. The CDR3 coding sequence is TGTGCCAGCAGCTTAGAAGGTTACCAAGAGACCCAGTACTTC. The chain recombines TRBV11-2 with TRBJ2-5; D not resolved. The CDR3 has 14 amino acids. Trimming left V 0 bases short and J 0 bases short, with 5 bases between. Germline lookup yields CDR1 SGHAT and CDR2 FQNNGV.

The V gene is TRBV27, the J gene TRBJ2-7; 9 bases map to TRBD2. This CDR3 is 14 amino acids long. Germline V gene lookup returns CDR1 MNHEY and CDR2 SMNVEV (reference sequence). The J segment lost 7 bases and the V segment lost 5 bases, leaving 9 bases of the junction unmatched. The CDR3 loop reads CASSLLAGEREQYF. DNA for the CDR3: TGTGCCAGCAGTCTGTTAGCGGGAGAAAGGGAGCAGTACTTC.

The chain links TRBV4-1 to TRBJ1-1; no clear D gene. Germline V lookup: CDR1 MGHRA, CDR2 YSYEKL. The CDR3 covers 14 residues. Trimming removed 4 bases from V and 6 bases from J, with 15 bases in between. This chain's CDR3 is CASSRQSVGAEAFF. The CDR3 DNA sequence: TGCGCCAGCAGCCGTCAATCAGTGGGAGCTGAAGCTTTCTTT.

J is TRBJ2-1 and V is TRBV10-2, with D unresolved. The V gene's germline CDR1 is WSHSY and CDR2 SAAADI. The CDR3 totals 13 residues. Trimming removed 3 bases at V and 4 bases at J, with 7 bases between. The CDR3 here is CASSELKYNEQFF. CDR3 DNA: TGCGCCAGCAGTGAATTGAAGTACAATGAGCAGTTCTTC.

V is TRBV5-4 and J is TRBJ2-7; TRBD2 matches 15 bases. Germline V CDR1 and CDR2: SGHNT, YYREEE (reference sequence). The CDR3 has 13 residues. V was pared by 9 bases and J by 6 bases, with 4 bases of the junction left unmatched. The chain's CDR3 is CATWTSGRGEQYF. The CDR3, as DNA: TGTGCCACCTGGACTAGCGGGAGGGGCGAGCAGTACTTC.

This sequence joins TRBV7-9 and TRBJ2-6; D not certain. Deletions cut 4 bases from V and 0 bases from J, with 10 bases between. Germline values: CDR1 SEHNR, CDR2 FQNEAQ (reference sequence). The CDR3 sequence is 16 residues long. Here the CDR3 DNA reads TGTGCCAGCAGCTCAATGGCGGACTCTGGGGCCAACGTCCTGACTTTC. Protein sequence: CASSSMADSGANVLTF.

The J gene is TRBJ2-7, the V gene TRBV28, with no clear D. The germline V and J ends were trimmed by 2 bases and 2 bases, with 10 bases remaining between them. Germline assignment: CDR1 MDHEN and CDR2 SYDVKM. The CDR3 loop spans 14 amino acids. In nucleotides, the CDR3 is TGTGCCAGCAGTTTAGCGGAGACAACCTACGAGCAGTACTTC. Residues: CASSLAETTYEQYF. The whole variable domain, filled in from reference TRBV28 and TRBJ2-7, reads DVKVTQSSRYLVKRTGEKVFLECVQDMDHENMFWYRQDPGLGLRLIYFSYDVKMKEKGDIPEGYSVSREKKERFSLILESASTNQTSMYLCASSLAETTYEQYFGPGTRLTVT.

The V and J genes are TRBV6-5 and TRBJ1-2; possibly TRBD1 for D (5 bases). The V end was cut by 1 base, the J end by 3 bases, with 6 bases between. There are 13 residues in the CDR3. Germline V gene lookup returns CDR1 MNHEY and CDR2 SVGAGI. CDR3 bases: TGTGCCAGCAGTTACTTAGGGGACTATGGCTACACCTTC. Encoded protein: CASSYLGDYGYTF.

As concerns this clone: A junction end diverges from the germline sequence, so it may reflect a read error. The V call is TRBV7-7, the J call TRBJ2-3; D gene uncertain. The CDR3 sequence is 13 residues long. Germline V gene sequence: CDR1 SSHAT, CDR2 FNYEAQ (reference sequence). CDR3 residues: CASSLEVTDTQYF. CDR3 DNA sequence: TGTGCTAGCAGCTTAGAGGTCACAGATACGCAGTATTTT.

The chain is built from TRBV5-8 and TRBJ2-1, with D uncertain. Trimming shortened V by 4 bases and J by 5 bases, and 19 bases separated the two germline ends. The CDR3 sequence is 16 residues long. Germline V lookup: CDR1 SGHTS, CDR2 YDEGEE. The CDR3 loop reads CASSMVGGAPDNEQFF. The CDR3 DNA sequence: TGTGCCAGCAGCATGGTGGGCGGAGCCCCTGACAATGAGCAGTTCTTC.

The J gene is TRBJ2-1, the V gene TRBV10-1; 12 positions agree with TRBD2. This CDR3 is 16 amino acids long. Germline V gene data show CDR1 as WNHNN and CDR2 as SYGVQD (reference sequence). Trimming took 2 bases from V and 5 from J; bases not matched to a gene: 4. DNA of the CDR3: TGCGCCAGCAGTGAGCCGACTAGCGGGAGTCACAATGAGCAGTTCTTC. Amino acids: CASSEPTSGSHNEQFF.

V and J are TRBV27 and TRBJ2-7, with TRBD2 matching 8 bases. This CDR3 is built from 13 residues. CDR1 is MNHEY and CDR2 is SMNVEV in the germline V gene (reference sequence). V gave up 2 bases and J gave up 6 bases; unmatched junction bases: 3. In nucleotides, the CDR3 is TGTGCCAGCAGTTTAGGGGCGGGAGGCGAGCAGTACTTC. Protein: CASSLGAGGEQYF.

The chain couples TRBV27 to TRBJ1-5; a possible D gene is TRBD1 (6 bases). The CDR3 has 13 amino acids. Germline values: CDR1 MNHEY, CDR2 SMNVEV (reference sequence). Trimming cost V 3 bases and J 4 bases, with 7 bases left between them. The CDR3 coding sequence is TGTGCCAGCAGTTTCGGGACAAATCAGCCCCAGCATTTT. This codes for CASSFGTNQPQHF.

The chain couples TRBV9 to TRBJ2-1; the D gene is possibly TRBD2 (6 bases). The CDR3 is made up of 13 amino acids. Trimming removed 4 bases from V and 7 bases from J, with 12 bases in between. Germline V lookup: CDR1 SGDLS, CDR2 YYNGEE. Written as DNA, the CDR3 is TGTGCCAGCAGCTTCGGGGGATTGAATGAGCAGTTCTTC. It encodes CASSFGGLNEQFF.

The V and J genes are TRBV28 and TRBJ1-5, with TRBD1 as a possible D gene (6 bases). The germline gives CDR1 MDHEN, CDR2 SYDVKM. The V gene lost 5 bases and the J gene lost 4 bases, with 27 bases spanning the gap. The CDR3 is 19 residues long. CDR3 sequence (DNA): TGTGCCAGCAGTCCCATCTTATCGTCAGGGGCTGGGGGTAATCAGCCCCAGCATTTT. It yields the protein CASSPILSSGAGGNQPQHF.

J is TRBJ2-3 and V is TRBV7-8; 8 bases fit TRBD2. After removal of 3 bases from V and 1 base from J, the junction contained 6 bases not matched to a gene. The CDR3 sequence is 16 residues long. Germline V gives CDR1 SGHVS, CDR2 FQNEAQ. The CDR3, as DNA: TGTGCCAGCAGCTTTAGCGGGATAGGTGGCACAGATACGCAGTATTTT. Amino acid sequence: CASSFSGIGGTDTQYF.

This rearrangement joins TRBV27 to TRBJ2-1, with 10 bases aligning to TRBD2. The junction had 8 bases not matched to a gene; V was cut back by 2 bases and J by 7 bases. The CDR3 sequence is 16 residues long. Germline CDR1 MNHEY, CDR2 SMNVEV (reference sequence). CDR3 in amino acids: CASSLVSGRLENEQFF. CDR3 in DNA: TGTGCCAGCAGTTTAGTTAGCGGGAGGTTGGAGAATGAGCAGTTCTTC.

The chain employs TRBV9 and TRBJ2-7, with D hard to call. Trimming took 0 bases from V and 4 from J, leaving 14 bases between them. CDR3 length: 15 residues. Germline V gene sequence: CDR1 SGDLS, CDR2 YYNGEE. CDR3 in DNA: TGTGCCAGCAGCGTAGAGGCGAAGCCGGATTACGAGCAGTACTTC. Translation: CASSVEAKPDYEQYF.

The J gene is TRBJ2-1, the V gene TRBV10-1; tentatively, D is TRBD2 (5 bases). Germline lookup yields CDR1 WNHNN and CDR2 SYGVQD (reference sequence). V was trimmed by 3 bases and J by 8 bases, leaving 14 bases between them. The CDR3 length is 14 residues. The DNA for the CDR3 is TGCGCCAGCAGTGATTCCCACTCCGGGGATGAGCAGTTCTTC. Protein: CASSDSHSGDEQFF.

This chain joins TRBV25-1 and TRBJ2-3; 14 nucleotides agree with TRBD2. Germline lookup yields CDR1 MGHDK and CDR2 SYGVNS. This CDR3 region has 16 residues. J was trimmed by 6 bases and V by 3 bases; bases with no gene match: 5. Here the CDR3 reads CASSEVTSGRGDTQYF. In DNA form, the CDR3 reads TGTGCCAGCAGTGAGGTGACTAGCGGGAGGGGGGATACGCAGTATTTT.

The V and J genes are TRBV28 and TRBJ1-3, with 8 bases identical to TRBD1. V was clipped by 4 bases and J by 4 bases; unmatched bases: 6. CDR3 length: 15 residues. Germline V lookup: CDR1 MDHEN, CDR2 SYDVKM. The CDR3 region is CASSYSRTGGNTIYF. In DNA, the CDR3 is TGTGCCAGCAGTTACAGCCGGACAGGGGGAAACACCATATATTTT. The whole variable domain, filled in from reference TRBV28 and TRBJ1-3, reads DVKVTQSSRYLVKRTGEKVFLECVQDMDHENMFWYRQDPGLGLRLIYFSYDVKMKEKGDIPEGYSVSREKKERFSLILESASTNQTSMYLCASSYSRTGGNTIYFGEGSWLTVV.

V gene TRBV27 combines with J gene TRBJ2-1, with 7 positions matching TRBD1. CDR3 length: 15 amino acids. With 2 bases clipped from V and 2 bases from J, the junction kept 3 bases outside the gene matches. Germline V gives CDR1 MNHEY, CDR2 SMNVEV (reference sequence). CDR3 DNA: TGTGCCAGCAGTTTAGACGGGACAGCCTACAATGAGCAGTTCTTC. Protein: CASSLDGTAYNEQFF.

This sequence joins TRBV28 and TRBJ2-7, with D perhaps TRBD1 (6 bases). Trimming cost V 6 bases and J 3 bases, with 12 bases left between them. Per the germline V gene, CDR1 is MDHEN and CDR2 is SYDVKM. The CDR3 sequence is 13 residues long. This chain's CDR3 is CASSRDRFYEQYF. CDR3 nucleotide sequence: TGTGCCAGCAGCCGTGACAGGTTCTACGAGCAGTACTTC.